This T cell receptor beta chain came from a study of blood T cell repertoires in COVID-19. Study background: COVID-19 samples collected from the United States, Italy and Spain covered acute and convalescent phases.

Only in-frame clones appear in the TCRdb table, and some are missing; sequencing was by immunoSEQ multiplex PCR. The top ten hold approximately 7.4% of the sample, which has roughly 250,000 clones, approximately 80% seen once. The table lists this clone with a few counts. This CDR3 has 16 residues. V was clipped by 2 bases and J by 6 bases; unmatched bases: 13. The germline V gene encodes CDR1 SGDLS and CDR2 YYNGEE. The chain has TRBV9 and TRBJ1-2, with 7 bases identical to TRBD1. The receptor was isolated from a woman aged 50 to 60 with acute or convalescent COVID-19. Sequencing was done on a sample of peripheral blood. The CDR3 loop is CASSVFVGGGQHGYTF. The CDR3 DNA reads as TGTGCCAGCAGCGTTTTCGTAGGGGGCGGTCAGCATGGCTACACCTTC.